The clone carrying this T cell receptor beta chain was counted once. What it recognizes is unknown. This record belongs to a study of cytomegalovirus exposure and HLA in healthy donors. Overall study findings and caveats: In a later analysis, HLA-C alleles had the fewest associated TCRs, DRB1 alleles the most.

With 4 bases clipped from V and 10 bases from J, the junction kept 15 bases outside the gene matches. The length of the CDR3 is 18 residues. Germline V CDR1 and CDR2: SGHDN, FVKESK. The PCR employed 60 Vbeta primers together with 13 Jbeta primers. The authors' processing: A follow-up analysis tallied about 80 million unique TCR beta chains, roughly 11 million shared. The assay was immunoSEQ multiplex PCR, and TCRdb's table has in-frame clones only and misses some. The V and J calls and clone size come from that table; D and trimming were worked out from the DNA. The sample consists of roughly 100,000 clones, roughly 79% of them appearing once.

This chain uses TRBV14 with TRBJ2-1, with 14 positions matching TRBD2. The specimen was PBMCs. The sequence was obtained from a man in his 60s in good health and CMV-seropositive. CDR3 in DNA: TGTGCCAGCAGCCCTAAGACTAGCGGGGGGGCCCGTATAGGAGAGCAGTTCTTC. Translated: CASSPKTSGGARIGEQFF.